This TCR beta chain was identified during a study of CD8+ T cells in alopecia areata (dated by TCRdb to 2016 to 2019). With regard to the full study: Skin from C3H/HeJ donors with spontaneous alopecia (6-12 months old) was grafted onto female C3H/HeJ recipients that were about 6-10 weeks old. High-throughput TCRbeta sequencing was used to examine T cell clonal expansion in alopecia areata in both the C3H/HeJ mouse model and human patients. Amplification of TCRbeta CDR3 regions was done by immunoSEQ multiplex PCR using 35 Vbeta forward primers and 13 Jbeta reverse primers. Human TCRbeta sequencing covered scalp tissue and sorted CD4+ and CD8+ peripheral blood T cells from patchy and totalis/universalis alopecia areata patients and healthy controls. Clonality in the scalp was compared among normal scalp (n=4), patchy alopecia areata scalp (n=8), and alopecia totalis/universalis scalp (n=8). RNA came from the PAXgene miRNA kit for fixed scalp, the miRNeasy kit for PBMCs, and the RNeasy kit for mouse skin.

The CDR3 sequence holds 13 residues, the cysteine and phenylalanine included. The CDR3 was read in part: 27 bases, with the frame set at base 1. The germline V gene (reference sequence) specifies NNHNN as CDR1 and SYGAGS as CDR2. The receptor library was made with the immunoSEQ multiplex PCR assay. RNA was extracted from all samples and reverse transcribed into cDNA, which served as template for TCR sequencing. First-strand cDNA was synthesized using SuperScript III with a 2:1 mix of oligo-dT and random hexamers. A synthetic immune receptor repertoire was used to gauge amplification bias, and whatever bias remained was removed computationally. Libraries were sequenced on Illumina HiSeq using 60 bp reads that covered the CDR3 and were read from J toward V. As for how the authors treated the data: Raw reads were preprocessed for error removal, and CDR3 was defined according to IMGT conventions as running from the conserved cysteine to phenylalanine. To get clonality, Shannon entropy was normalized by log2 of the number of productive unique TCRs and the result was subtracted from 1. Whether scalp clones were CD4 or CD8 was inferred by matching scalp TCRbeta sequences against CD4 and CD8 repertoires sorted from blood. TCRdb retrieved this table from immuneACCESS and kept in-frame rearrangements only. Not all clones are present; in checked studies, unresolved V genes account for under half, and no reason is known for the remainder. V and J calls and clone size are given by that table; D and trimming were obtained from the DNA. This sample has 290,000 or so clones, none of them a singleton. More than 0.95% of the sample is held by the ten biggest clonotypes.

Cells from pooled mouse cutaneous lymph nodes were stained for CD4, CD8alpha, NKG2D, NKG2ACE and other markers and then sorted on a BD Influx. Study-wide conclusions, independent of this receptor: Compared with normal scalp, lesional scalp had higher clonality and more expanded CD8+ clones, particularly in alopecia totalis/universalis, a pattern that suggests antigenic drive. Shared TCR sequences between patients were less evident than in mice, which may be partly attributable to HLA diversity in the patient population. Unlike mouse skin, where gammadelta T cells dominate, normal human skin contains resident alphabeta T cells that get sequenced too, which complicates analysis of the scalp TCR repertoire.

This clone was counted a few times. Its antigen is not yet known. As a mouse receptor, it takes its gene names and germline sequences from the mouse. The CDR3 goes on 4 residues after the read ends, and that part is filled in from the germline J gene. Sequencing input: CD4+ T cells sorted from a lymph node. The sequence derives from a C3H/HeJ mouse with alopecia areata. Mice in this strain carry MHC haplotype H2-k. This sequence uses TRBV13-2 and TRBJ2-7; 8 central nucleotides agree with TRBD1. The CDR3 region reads CASGWTGRYEQYF. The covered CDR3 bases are TGTGCCAGCGGTTGGACAGGGCGTTAT.